This T cell receptor (beta chain) was obtained from a study of OX40 agonist ivuxolimab in advanced cancers. Overall study findings and caveats: The study did not work out the antigen specificity of the expanded peripheral T cells.

Points on this clone: As yet, its antigen is unknown.

CDR1 and CDR2 (germline): SGDLS, YYNGEE. The CDR3 length is 13 residues. V dropped 3 bases and J dropped 6 bases, with 12 bases sitting between them. Libraries were prepared by immunoSEQ multiplex PCR; TCRdb keeps only in-frame clonotypes and omits some of them. The sample comprises 40,000 to 60,000 clones, approximately 92% of which are singletons, and approximately 25% rests with the top ten. The starting material was CD4+ or CD8+ T cells sorted from blood, obtained in a trial of the OX40 agonist ivuxolimab. This chain joins TRBV9 and TRBJ1-2, with a possible D match to TRBD1 (6 bases). The clonotype was recovered from an adult with an advanced solid tumor such as melanoma, head and neck, liver or kidney cancer. The CDR3 DNA follows: TGTGCCAGCAGCGCACAGGGTTTCGATGGCTACACCTTC. This codes for CASSAQGFDGYTF.